This T cell receptor (beta chain) originates from a study of blood T cell repertoires in COVID-19. Study overall: Material from acute and convalescent COVID-19 was sourced from the United States, Italy and Spain.

The CDR3 consists of 16 residues. Trimming took 4 bases from V and 4 from J; bases not matched to a gene: 5. Germline loops: CDR1 SGHNT, CDR2 YYREEE (reference sequence). Study processing details: The assay estimated nucleated cells by amplifying reference gene primers. Sequencing was performed with immunoSEQ multiplex PCR; in TCRdb, only in-frame clones are kept and a portion is missing. V and J calls and clone size follow that table, whereas D and trimming were derived from the DNA. The sample contains roughly 100,000 clones, 87% of which appear only once. Sequencing was performed on peripheral blood. The clonotype comes from a woman between 45 and 65 years old with COVID-19, enrolled during active disease. The chain has TRBV5-4 and TRBJ2-5; 15 nucleotides line up with TRBD2. CDR3 nucleotide sequence: TGTGCCAGCAGCGGGGGACTAGCGGGGGGCCTAGAGACCCAGTACTTC. Translating gives CASSGGLAGGLETQYF.